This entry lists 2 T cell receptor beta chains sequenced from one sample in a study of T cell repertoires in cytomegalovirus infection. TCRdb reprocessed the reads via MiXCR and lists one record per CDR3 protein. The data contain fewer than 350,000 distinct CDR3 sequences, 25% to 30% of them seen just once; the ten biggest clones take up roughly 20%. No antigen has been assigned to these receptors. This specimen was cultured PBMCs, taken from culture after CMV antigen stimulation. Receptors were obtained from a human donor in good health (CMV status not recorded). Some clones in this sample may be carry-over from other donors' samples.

CDR3 in DNA: TGTGCCAGCAGCGAACGGACTAGCGGGAGGGATACGCAGTATTTT. The encoded protein is CASSERTSGRDTQYF. The chain employs TRBV7-2 and TRBJ2-3; TRBD2 matches 14 bases. This CDR3 comprises 15 residues. Germline-derived CDR1 and CDR2 are SGHTA and FQGNSA. V lost 5 bases, J lost 6 bases, and 4 bases stayed unmatched.

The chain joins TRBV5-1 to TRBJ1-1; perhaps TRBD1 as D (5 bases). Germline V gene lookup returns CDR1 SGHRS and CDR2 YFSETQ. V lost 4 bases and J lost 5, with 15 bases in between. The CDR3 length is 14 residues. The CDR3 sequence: CASSNSGGRTEAFF. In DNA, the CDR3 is TGCGCCAGCAGCAACAGTGGGGGTCGAACTGAAGCTTTCTTT.